Listed here are 19 T cell receptor beta chains from one sample, sequenced in a study of CD4 and CD8 cells across lung adenocarcinoma regions. TCRdb called the PCR reads again in MiXCR, with one record for every CDR3 protein. Of around 20,000 distinct CDR3 sequences detected, 50% appear once; the ten largest clones hold around a third. Material: CD8+ T cells from the margin of a lung tumor. The receptors originated from a male donor with lung adenocarcinoma. The CD4 and CD8 labels of this study may be unreliable.

Many counts were recorded for this clonotype. This chain joins TRBV7-3 and TRBJ2-1; no firm D call. The V gene lost 4 bases and the J gene lost 5 bases, with 9 bases spanning the gap. In germline, CDR1 is SGHTA, CDR2 FQGTGA. CDR3 length: 13 amino acids. The CDR3 sequence is CASSSRRDNEQFF. Written as DNA, the CDR3 is TGTGCCAGCAGCTCCCGTCGTGACAATGAGCAGTTCTTC.

This rearrangement joins TRBV27 to TRBJ2-1, with TRBD2 identical over 15 bases. Germline loops: CDR1 MNHEY, CDR2 SMNVEV (reference sequence). V dropped 3 bases and J dropped 10; count of bases not matched to a gene: 7. This CDR3 has 16 amino acids. The CDR3 here is CASSLSGGTSGREQFF. The CDR3 nucleotides read TGTGCCAGCAGTTTGTCAGGGGGGACTAGCGGGAGGGAGCAGTTCTTC.

This sequence joins TRBV6-1 and TRBJ2-6, with D maybe TRBD2 (7 bases). This CDR3 has 17 amino acids. Germline V gene sequence: CDR1 MNHNS, CDR2 SASEGT. Written as DNA, the CDR3 is TGTGGGGGGAGTGGAGGGGGGGGGGCGGGGGGGGCCAACGTCCTGACTTTC. Translating gives CGGSGGGGAGGANVLTF.

About this clonotype: Its ends do not fully match the called genes, so a read error is possible. The V call is TRBV6-1, the J call TRBJ2-4; weak D call: TRBD2 (6 bases). Germline assignment: CDR1 MNHNS and CDR2 SASEGT. CDR3 length: 13 amino acids. The CDR3 region has the DNA TGTGCCAGGGGGCCGGGAGTCGAAAATATTCAGTACTTT. Translation gives CARGPGVENIQYF.

The chain couples TRBV6-1 to TRBJ2-6; 9 nucleotides match TRBD2. The CDR3 contains 17 residues. With 6 bases clipped from V and 4 bases from J, the junction kept 10 bases outside the gene matches. Germline V gene sequence: CDR1 MNHNS, CDR2 SASEGT. The CDR3 nucleotides are TGTGCCAGCAGGGGGGCGGGGGGGGCGGGGGGGGCCAACGTCCTGACTTTC. Translating it yields CASRGAGGAGGANVLTF.

Ten or more counts support this clonotype. The V call is TRBV6-5, the J call TRBJ2-3; D gene unclear. CDR1 is MNHEY, CDR2 SVGAGI, per germline. The CDR3 totals 16 residues. The ends were cut back, 2 bases at V and 0 bases at J, with 12 bases in the middle. For the CDR3, the DNA is TGTGCCAGCAGTTACCATCCGGGTTCTAGCACAGATACGCAGTATTTT. Translating it yields CASSYHPGSSTDTQYF.

The chain uses TRBV6-1 and TRBJ2-1, with 8 bases matching TRBD1. TRBJ2-7 explains the end of the DNA better; the J call may be wrong. CDR1 is MNHNS and CDR2 is SASEGT in the germline V gene. The CDR3 runs 17 residues. CDR3 residues: CASSRKTRTGMSYEQYF. The CDR3 bases are TGTGCCAGCAGTCGGAAAACGAGGACAGGGATGTCCTACGAGCAGTACTTC.

The chain couples TRBV6-5 to TRBJ2-3; 9 nucleotides line up with TRBD2. Per the germline V gene, CDR1 is MNHEY and CDR2 is SVGAGI. This CDR3 has 15 amino acids. V dropped 6 bases and J dropped 3; count of bases not matched to a gene: 7. This CDR3 is CASRLGSGRTDTQYF. The CDR3 DNA is TGTGCCAGCAGATTAGGTAGCGGGAGAACAGATACGCAGTATTTT.

This clonotype appeared a single time. V and J are TRBV27 and TRBJ2-1; 12 positions match TRBD1. The CDR3 totals 15 residues. The germline V gene encodes CDR1 MNHEY and CDR2 SMNVEV (reference sequence). V shed 8 bases, J shed 4 bases, and the junction held 6 bases outside the gene matches. In DNA form, the CDR3 reads TGTGCCAGCGGGGACAGGGGGCAAGGATACAATGAGCAGTTCTTC. It is translated as CASGDRGQGYNEQFF.

This clonotype was recorded many times. The rearrangement joins TRBV6-1 to TRBJ1-4, with 10 bases matching TRBD1. J lost 8 bases, V lost 6 bases, and 6 bases had no gene match. Per germline, CDR1 MNHNS and CDR2 SASEGT. The CDR3 length is 14 residues. This CDR3 is CASRKDRGREKLFF. The CDR3 DNA is TGTGCCAGCAGAAAAGACAGGGGGCGAGAAAAACTGTTTTTT.

This clonotype occurred once. This sequence joins TRBV4-1 and TRBJ2-5; D ambiguous. Germline assignment: CDR1 MGHRA and CDR2 YSYEKL. V was shortened by 4 bases and J by 1 base, with 10 bases between the two germline ends. This CDR3 is built from 14 residues. The CDR3 region is CASSLGNSQETQYF. CDR3 DNA: TGCGCCAGCAGCCTAGGGAATTCCCAAGAGACCCAGTACTTC.

This clonotype was found a few times. The rearrangement joins TRBV27 to TRBJ2-5; 9 bases fit TRBD1. The CDR3 is 15 amino acids. CDR1 is MNHEY and CDR2 is SMNVEV in the germline V gene (reference sequence). V shed 4 bases, J shed 6 bases, and the junction held 9 bases outside the gene matches. The CDR3: CASSSTGQGWKTQYF. The CDR3 DNA is TGTGCCAGCAGTTCAACGGGACAGGGATGGAAGACCCAGTACTTC.

This clonotype was seen a single time. At one of its ends the junction is not consistent with the germline gene, which may arise from a read error. The chain has TRBV6-1 and TRBJ2-3, with D perhaps assigned TRBD1 or TRBD2 (5 bases each). Germline loops: CDR1 MNHNS, CDR2 SASEGT. The CDR3 has 14 amino acids. CDR3 sequence: CASRGVGSTDTQYF. CDR3 in DNA: TGTGCCAGCAGGGGGGTGGGCAGCACAGATACGCAGTACTTT.

Regarding this clonotype: Sequence at one end of the junction differs from germline and may be a read error. The gene calls are TRBV6-1 and TRBJ2-4; the D call may be TRBD1 or TRBD2 (5 bases each). The CDR3 is 15 residues long. From germline, CDR1 is MNHNS and CDR2 SASEGT. The CDR3 here is CGSRGAGCAKNTQYF. The CDR3 bases are TGTGGCAGCAGAGGGGCAGGGTGCGCAAAAAATACGCAGTACTTC.

The chain is built from TRBV6-1 and TRBJ1-5; no firm D call. Deletions cut 1 base from V and 3 bases from J, with 10 bases between. Germline V gene data show CDR1 as MNHNS and CDR2 as SASEGT. The CDR3 has 15 amino acids. The CDR3 here is CASSEGAVFNQPQHF. DNA of the CDR3: TGTGCCAGCAGTGAAGGGGCGGTATTCAATCAGCCCCAGCATTTT.

This clonotype was detected only a few times. The chain combines TRBV27 with TRBJ2-7, with D perhaps TRBD1 (7 bases). The CDR3 is 12 amino acids. Germline CDR1 reads MNHEY; CDR2 reads SMNVEV (reference sequence). The V end was cut by 6 bases, the J end by 6 bases, with 12 bases between. CDR3 in DNA: TGTGCCAGCAGCCGGCAGGGGGGCGAGCAGTACTTC. Amino acids: CASSRQGGEQYF.

The CDR3: CGGAHDGSYTQYF. Here the CDR3 DNA reads TGTGGGGGGGCACATGATGGCTCCTATACGCAGTACTTC. V usage is TRBV10-3 and J usage is TRBJ2-5; D possibly uses TRBD1 or TRBD2 (6 bases each). Germline loops: CDR1 ENHRY, CDR2 SYGVKD. This CDR3 contains 13 residues.

This clonotype was observed many times. The chain has TRBV7-2 and TRBJ2-7; 8 positions match TRBD1. The junction had 4 bases not matched to a gene; V was cut back by 5 bases and J by 1 base. CDR1 is SGHTA, CDR2 FQGNSA, per germline. There are 14 residues in the CDR3. The CDR3 reads CASSRDRNSYEQYF. CDR3 DNA: TGTGCCAGCAGCCGGGACAGGAATTCCTACGAGCAGTACTTC.

This clonotype has more than one count but fewer than ten. This chain links TRBV27 with TRBJ1-5, with 8 bases that match TRBD1. The CDR3 length is 15 residues. Per the germline V gene, CDR1 is MNHEY and CDR2 is SMNVEV (reference sequence). With V trimmed by 2 bases and J by 2 bases, 2 bases remained unmatched. The CDR3 region is CASSLGRGRNQPQHF. CDR3 DNA sequence: TGTGCCAGCAGTTTAGGCAGGGGGCGCAATCAGCCCCAGCATTTT.